Listed here are 31 T cell receptor beta chains from one sample, sequenced in a study of early T cells in non-severe SARS-CoV-2 infection. TCRdb re-derived calls from the 5' RACE reads in MiXCR, one entry per CDR3 protein. Among about 59,000 distinct CDR3 sequences, around 13% were seen once, and the ten largest hold around 1.4%. Sequenced input: whole blood. The receptor source for this set is an adult who was a healthcare worker with PCR-confirmed SARS-CoV-2 infection or an uninfected control (not recorded which).

By its share, this clonotype is medium-sized. The genes are TRBV28 and TRBJ2-3; D might be TRBD1 or TRBD2, each matching 5 bases. The CDR3 is made up of 16 amino acids. V shed 3 bases and J shed 4 bases, with 17 bases lying between them. The germline CDR1 and CDR2 sequences are MDHEN and SYDVKM. This chain's CDR3 is CASSLGPPIGADTQYF. The CDR3 DNA is TGTGCCAGCAGTTTGGGACCCCCGATTGGCGCAGATACGCAGTATTTT.

The table lists this clonotype with a few counts. The genes are TRBV6-6 and TRBJ1-4; 7 bases match TRBD1. Germline V gene sequence: CDR1 MNHNY, CDR2 SVGAGI (reference sequence). Trimming cost V 7 bases and J 2 bases; bases outside gene matches: 4. CDR3 length: 14 residues. The CDR3 nucleotides read TGTGCCAGCAACTTACAGGGGACTAATGAAAAACTGTTTTTT. This translates into CASNLQGTNEKLFF.

This clonotype was seen more than once but under ten times. V usage is TRBV5-1 and J usage is TRBJ2-6; either TRBD1 or TRBD2 may supply D (5 bases each). The V gene's germline CDR1 is SGHRS and CDR2 YFSETQ. The CDR3 covers 18 residues. V lost 6 bases, J lost 0 bases, and 19 bases lay in between. CDR3 sequence reads: CASKFSPGRFSGANVLTF. CDR3 bases: TGCGCCAGCAAGTTTTCGCCGGGGCGGTTCTCTGGGGCCAACGTCCTGACTTTC. Filled out from reference TRBV5-1 and TRBJ2-6, the complete variable domain reads KAGVTQTPRYLIKTRGQQVTLSCSPISGHRSVSWYQQTPGQGLQFLFEYFSETQRNKGNFPGRFSGRQFSNSRSEMNVSTLELGDSALYLCASKFSPGRFSGANVLTFGAGSRLTVL.

Ten or more counts support this clonotype. The rearrangement uses TRBV2 and TRBJ1-1; D is unresolved. V was trimmed by 5 bases and J by 3 bases, leaving 16 bases between them. Germline CDR1 reads SNHLY; CDR2 reads FYNNEI. The CDR3 runs 15 residues. CDR3 nucleotides: TGTGCCAGCAGTACCGGGTTGGGAACCGACACTGAAGCTTTCTTT. Translation gives CASSTGLGTDTEAFF.

This clonotype was picked up a small number of times. The rearrangement joins TRBV14 to TRBJ2-7; D is undetermined. The CDR3 extends over 14 amino acids. V gave up 0 bases and J gave up 0 bases, with 6 bases separating them. CDR1 and CDR2 from the germline V gene are SGHDN and FVKESK. CDR3 in DNA: TGTGCCAGCAGCCAAGAGGAAGTCTCCTACGAGCAGTACTTC. Its protein product is CASSQEEVSYEQYF.

This clonotype was found many times. The junction and the germline gene differ at one end; a read error may be behind it. V gene TRBV10-3 combines with J gene TRBJ2-3; TRBD2 agrees at 12 bases. The CDR3 spans 12 residues. In germline, CDR1 is ENHRY, CDR2 SYGVKD. The CDR3 loop is CAISESLAGGLF. CDR3 in DNA: TGTGCCATCAGTGAGTCACTAGCGGGGGGCCTTTTT.

This clonotype has more than one count but fewer than ten. The CDR3 is CASGGQGGTGELFF. The CDR3 DNA follows: TGTGCCAGCGGAGGACAGGGGGGGACCGGGGAGCTGTTTTTT. The rearrangement uses TRBV6-6 and TRBJ2-2; 10 bases are shared with TRBD1. Germline CDR1 MNHNY, CDR2 SVGAGI (reference sequence). V was pared by 8 bases and J by 5 bases, with 5 bases of the junction left unmatched. The CDR3 spans 14 residues.

The sample holds many counts of this clonotype. This chain links TRBV20-1 with TRBJ2-1, with 10 positions matching TRBD2. Looked up from germline, CDR1 is DFQATT and CDR2 is SNEGSKA (reference sequence). The CDR3 has 13 amino acids. CDR3 bases: TGCAGCCACAGCGGGGGGGCGAGCAATGAGCAGTTCTTC. Translating it yields CSHSGGASNEQFF.

V and J are TRBV24-1 and TRBJ2-3, with D perhaps given as TRBD1 or TRBD2 (5 bases each). The CDR3 loop spans 15 amino acids. Trimming stripped 5 bases from V and 0 bases from J, with 11 bases between. The germline V gene has CDR1 KGHDR and CDR2 SFDVKD. The CDR3 region has the DNA TGTGCCACCAGTGCTGGGGGATCTAGCACAGATACGCAGTATTTT. Protein product: CATSAGGSSTDTQYF.

This clonotype occurred a few times. The J gene is TRBJ2-5, the V gene TRBV3-1; unclear D gene. The CDR3 is made up of 11 amino acids. CDR1 is LGHDT, CDR2 YNNKEL, per germline (reference sequence). V was pared by 1 base and J by 5 bases, with 2 bases between. CDR3 region: CASSQVETQYF. For the CDR3, the DNA is TGTGCCAGCAGCCAAGTTGAGACCCAGTACTTC.

The chain carries TRBV18 and TRBJ2-4; the match to TRBD2 covers 8 bases. Germline CDR1 reads KGHSH; CDR2 reads LQKENI. V shed 3 bases and J 5 bases; nucleotides not matched to a gene: 3. CDR3 length equals 14 residues. The CDR3 region has the DNA TGTGCCAGCTCACCGGACGGGGGGGAAAACATTCAGTACTTC. It encodes CASSPDGGENIQYF.

This clonotype was seen many times. The gene calls are TRBV6-2 or TRBV6-3 and TRBJ2-7, with TRBD2 matching over 7 bases. Germline V gene data show CDR1 as MNHEY and CDR2 as SVGEGT. This CDR3 spans 10 amino acids. V lost 11 bases, J lost 3 bases, and 1 base stayed unmatched. As DNA, the CDR3 is TGTGCCGCGGGGGTCTACGAGCAGTACTTC. This encodes CAAGVYEQYF.

The gene calls are TRBV5-1 and TRBJ2-7; D might be TRBD2 (7 bases). V was trimmed by 2 bases and J by 4 bases, leaving 13 bases between them. Germline-derived CDR1 and CDR2 are SGHRS and YFSETQ. This CDR3 region has 14 residues. The CDR3 region has the DNA TGCGCCAGCAGCTTATCGGGGGGCGATTACGAGCAGTACTTC. It translates to CASSLSGGDYEQYF.

The table lists this clonotype with many counts. The rearrangement joins TRBV7-9 to TRBJ1-2; D unclear. V was clipped by 5 bases and J by 8 bases, with 15 bases between them. The CDR3 is 13 residues long. From germline, CDR1 is SEHNR and CDR2 FQNEAQ (reference sequence). The DNA of the CDR3 is TGTGCCAGCAGCACGACCGAAACGAAGGGCTACACCTTC. Translating it yields CASSTTETKGYTF.

This clonotype was observed many times. This chain connects TRBV20-1 to TRBJ2-7, with 10 bases lining up with TRBD2. The CDR3 sequence is 14 residues long. The V gene's germline CDR1 is DFQATT and CDR2 SNEGSKA (reference sequence). With V trimmed by 5 bases and J by 3 bases, 7 bases remained unmatched. The CDR3 loop is CSARLSGGYYEQYF. CDR3 nucleotide sequence: TGCAGTGCTCGCCTTAGCGGGGGGTACTACGAGCAGTACTTC.

With regard to this clonotype: Given a much more abundant clone one base away, this may be a read error. This is likely a read error, given that the CDR3 carries no conserved phenylalanine or tryptophan at its end. V is TRBV6-6 and J is TRBJ1-2; TRBD1 matches at 7 bases. CDR3 length equals 13 residues. The V and J ends lost 6 bases and 8 bases, in that order; junction bases with no gene match: 9. Germline values: CDR1 MNHNY, CDR2 SVGAGI (reference sequence). The CDR3 coding sequence is TGTGCCAGCAGCCCAGACAGGGTTTACGGCTACACCTTG. Translated: CASSPDRVYGYTL.

This clonotype has at least ten counts. The chain links TRBV7-9 to TRBJ2-3; TRBD2 might be the D (5 bases). Germline CDR1 SEHNR, CDR2 FQNEAQ (reference sequence). V gave up 4 bases and J gave up 1 base, with 9 bases separating them. This CDR3 has 14 residues. In DNA form, the CDR3 reads TGTGCCAGCAGCTCCGGACTTGGCACAGATACGCAGTATTTT. This gives the protein CASSSGLGTDTQYF.

The genes are TRBV5-4 and TRBJ1-1; perhaps TRBD1 as D (5 bases). The CDR3 length is 13 residues. V lost 4 bases to trimming and J lost 6 bases, with 13 bases between them. Germline lookup yields CDR1 SGHNT and CDR2 YYREEE (reference sequence). The DNA for the CDR3 is TGTGCCAGCAGCACGCCGGTGACAGCTGAAGCTTTCTTT. As protein: CASSTPVTAEAFF.

The chain uses TRBV13 and TRBJ1-1; a weak D match, TRBD1 (6 bases). Germline loops: CDR1 PRHDT, CDR2 FYEKMQ (reference sequence). Trimming cost V 3 bases and J 3 bases, with 11 bases left between them. This CDR3 spans 14 amino acids. CDR3 sequence: CASSFRGKHTEAFF. Here the CDR3 DNA reads TGTGCCAGCAGCTTCAGGGGTAAGCACACTGAAGCTTTCTTT.

Many counts were recorded for this clonotype. The chain uses TRBV5-1 and TRBJ2-7; TRBD1 aligns across 8 bases. The germline gives CDR1 SGHRS, CDR2 YFSETQ. The CDR3 loop spans 19 amino acids. V was clipped by 1 base and J by 2 bases; unmatched bases: 17. The CDR3 coding sequence is TGCGCCAGCAGCTTGTTCCGACAGGGGCTGAGGGCTGAGACCTACGAGCAGTACTTC. Its translation: CASSLFRQGLRAETYEQYF.

A word on this clonotype: A much larger clone lies one base from this, so it may be a read error. The rearrangement links TRBV5-1 to TRBJ2-7, with 12 bases lining up with TRBD2. V trimming: 9 bases; J trimming: 6 bases; junction bases outside the gene matches: 13. This CDR3 region has 15 residues. The germline V gene encodes CDR1 SGHRS and CDR2 YFSETQ. This CDR3 is CANNLASGLAGEQYF. The CDR3, as DNA: TGCGCCAACAACTTGGCCTCGGGACTAGCGGGCGAGCAGTACTTC.

This clonotype was seen more than once but under ten times. V gene TRBV6-5 combines with J gene TRBJ2-1; 12 bases agree with TRBD2. The J segment lost 5 bases and the V segment lost 4 bases, leaving 6 bases of the junction unmatched. The CDR3 runs 16 residues. Germline CDR1 MNHEY, CDR2 SVGAGI. This CDR3 reads CASSFQTSGGDNEQFF. CDR3 nucleotide sequence: TGTGCCAGCAGTTTCCAGACTAGCGGGGGAGACAATGAGCAGTTCTTC.

This chain connects TRBV12-5 to TRBJ1-2; D perhaps matches TRBD1 (5 bases). V was trimmed by 6 bases and J by 3 bases, leaving 11 bases between them. This CDR3 contains 13 residues. Germline CDR1 reads LGHNT; CDR2 reads FRNRAP. DNA of the CDR3: TGTGCTAGTGGAATGGGGCTGCACTATGGCTACACCTTC. It encodes CASGMGLHYGYTF.

This clonotype was recorded at least ten times. The rearrangement joins TRBV19 to TRBJ2-1; no clear D. CDR1 and CDR2 from the germline V gene are LNHDA and SQIVND (reference sequence). V dropped 3 bases and J dropped 4 bases, with 7 bases sitting between them. The CDR3 is made up of 13 amino acids. Here the CDR3 reads CASSILGYNEQFF. The CDR3, as DNA: TGTGCCAGTAGTATTCTGGGTTACAATGAGCAGTTCTTC.

The chain uses TRBV20-1 and TRBJ2-3, with 12 bases fitting TRBD2. V shed 6 bases and J 2 bases; nucleotides not matched to a gene: 9. CDR1 is DFQATT, CDR2 SNEGSKA, per germline (reference sequence). The CDR3 is made up of 16 amino acids. DNA for the CDR3: TGCAGTGCAATAACTAGCGGGGGGCCACACACAGATACGCAGTATTTT. It yields the protein CSAITSGGPHTDTQYF.

This clonotype was recorded many times. The chain couples TRBV3-1 to TRBJ2-5; 8 bases fit TRBD2. This CDR3 spans 17 amino acids. CDR1 and CDR2 from the germline V gene are LGHDT and YNNKEL (reference sequence). V lost 4 bases to trimming and J lost 4 bases; unmatched junction nucleotides: 14. DNA for the CDR3: TGTGCCAGCAGCCTCCGGGGGGGTAGTTCGCCTACAGAGACCCAGTACTTC. It codes for CASSLRGGSSPTETQYF.

This clonotype was detected ten times or more. The rearrangement joins TRBV4-1 to TRBJ2-1; a weak D match, TRBD2 (6 bases). The germline gives CDR1 MGHRA, CDR2 YSYEKL. The V end lost 2 bases, the J end lost 4 bases, and 12 bases lay between the germline ends. The CDR3 runs to 15 residues. The CDR3 coding sequence is TGCGCCAGCAGCCAATCCGGGACTGCGTACAATGAGCAGTTCTTC. Translation: CASSQSGTAYNEQFF.

A few counts support this clonotype. The CDR3 loop is CASSLGPMGAGANEKLFF. For the CDR3, the DNA is TGTGCCAGCAGCTTAGGCCCTATGGGAGCGGGTGCTAATGAAAAACTGTTTTTT. The chain recombines TRBV7-2 with TRBJ1-4; D gene unclear. CDR1 SGHTA and CDR2 FQGNSA come from the germline V gene. Trimming took 1 base from V and 3 from J, leaving 18 bases between them. The length of the CDR3 is 18 residues.

This clonotype counts as medium-sized. The chain combines TRBV11-2 with TRBJ2-5; a weak D match, TRBD2 (6 bases). Trimming removed 5 bases from V and 1 base from J, with 11 bases in between. From germline, CDR1 is SGHAT and CDR2 FQNNGV. This CDR3 has 14 amino acids. The CDR3 DNA reads as TGTGCCAGCAGCAGAGGGACTGCCCAAGAGACCCAGTACTTC. This encodes CASSRGTAQETQYF.

This clonotype was seen repeatedly, ten times or more. The chain recombines TRBV6-1 with TRBJ1-3; the D is unclear. With 4 bases removed from V and 3 bases from J, the gap between germline ends came to 7 bases. CDR1 and CDR2 (germline): MNHNS, SASEGT. The CDR3 has 13 residues. The CDR3 spells CASSGSNGNTIYF. The CDR3 DNA is TGTGCCAGCAGTGGATCAAATGGAAACACCATATATTTT.

V usage is TRBV6-2 or TRBV6-3 and J usage is TRBJ2-3; D uncertain. V was clipped by 7 bases and J by 6 bases, with 8 bases between them. Germline values: CDR1 MNHEY, CDR2 SVGEGT. The CDR3 runs to 11 residues. In DNA form, the CDR3 reads TGTGCCAGCACCGACGTTGATACGCAGTATTTT. Translating it yields CASTDVDTQYF.